This T cell receptor beta chain was sequenced during a study of cytomegalovirus exposure and HLA in healthy donors. Study-wide results and limits: Confirmation was obtained in vitro that a few CMV-associated chains are specific for CMV antigens.

As for this clone: The antigen is unknown.

The PCR contained 60 Vbeta and 13 Jbeta primers. Sequencing was performed with immunoSEQ multiplex PCR; in TCRdb, only in-frame clones are kept and a portion is missing. The repertoire has about 150,000 clones, approximately 69% of them found once; the top ten carry 2.1%. Sequences were obtained from PBMCs. This sequence was found in a man aged 30 to 39 in good health and CMV-seronegative.

The CDR3 coding sequence is TGTGCCAGCAGTGACCCGTCGAAGGACAGGGGGATAGGTTCCTACGAGCAGTACTTC. Residues: CASSDPSKDRGIGSYEQYF. The genes are TRBV6-4 and TRBJ2-7, with 10 nucleotides matching TRBD1. Per germline, CDR1 MRHNA and CDR2 SNTAGT. This CDR3 has 19 residues. The trim removed 2 bases at V and 1 base at J, leaving 14 bases unmatched.